The 3 T cell receptor beta chains given below trace back to one sample, sequenced in a study of cytomegalovirus exposure and HLA in healthy donors. The PCR ran on 60 Vbeta and 13 Jbeta primers. Here immunoSEQ multiplex PCR was the method, and the copy in TCRdb shows in-frame clones only, minus some. This table holds about 160,000 clones, roughly 80% found once. Sequenced material: PBMCs. The receptors were sampled from a man aged 25-45 years in good health and CMV-seronegative.

This chain joins TRBV5-5 and TRBJ2-7; 7 bases are shared with TRBD2. J was trimmed by 3 bases and V by 0 bases; bases with no gene match: 9. CDR1 and CDR2 from the germline V gene are SGHKS and YYEKEE (reference sequence). The CDR3 covers 16 residues. The CDR3 sequence is CASSLASAGVHYEQYF. DNA of the CDR3: TGTGCCAGCAGCTTGGCCAGCGCGGGAGTTCACTACGAGCAGTACTTC.

The chain has TRBV27 and TRBJ1-2; D uncertain. This CDR3 is 14 amino acids long. V lost 5 bases, J lost 5 bases, and 15 bases lay in between. The V gene's germline CDR1 is MNHEY and CDR2 SMNVEV (reference sequence). CDR3 DNA sequence: TGTGCCAGCAGTGGTAATGGACGGACTTATGGCTACACCTTC. It is translated as CASSGNGRTYGYTF.

J is TRBJ2-3 and V is TRBV6-1; 8 nucleotides agree with TRBD2. The CDR3 has 16 residues. The germline CDR1 and CDR2 sequences are MNHNS and SASEGT. With 1 base clipped from V and 1 base from J, the junction kept 4 bases outside the gene matches. CDR3 amino acids: CASSEVGSGGTDTQYF. DNA for the CDR3: TGTGCCAGCAGTGAAGTCGGTAGCGGGGGCACAGATACGCAGTATTTT.